The 22 T cell receptor beta chains given below trace back to one sample, sequenced in a study of cytomegalovirus exposure and HLA in healthy donors. Profiled with immunoSEQ multiplex PCR; TCRdb holds only in-frame clones, not every one. The data contain some 98,000 clones, about 90% of them singletons. The specimen was PBMCs. These receptors all stem from a man younger than 30 in good health and CMV-seropositive.

The chain couples TRBV11-2 to TRBJ2-1, with 8 bases aligning to TRBD1. The CDR3 extends over 13 amino acids. Germline CDR1 SGHAT, CDR2 FQNNGV. V was clipped by 6 bases and J by 7 bases; unmatched bases: 5. The CDR3 reads CASRSTGGNEQFF. As DNA, the CDR3 is TGTGCCAGCAGGTCAACAGGGGGGAATGAGCAGTTCTTC.

The gene calls are TRBV5-6 and TRBJ1-3, with D unresolved. Germline CDR1 reads SGHDT; CDR2 reads YYEEEE. This CDR3 contains 14 residues. V lost 3 bases and J 4 bases, leaving 11 bases between the germline ends. The CDR3 spells CASSYPGLGNTIYF. In nucleotides, the CDR3 is TGTGCCAGCAGCTACCCAGGATTAGGAAACACCATATATTTT.

V usage is TRBV7-2 and J usage is TRBJ2-5; D perhaps matches TRBD1 (5 bases). CDR1 is SGHTA, CDR2 FQGNSA, per germline. V was trimmed by 3 bases and J by 0 bases, leaving 11 bases between them. The CDR3 spans 15 residues. The CDR3 here is CASSFQGWYQETQYF. The DNA for the CDR3 is TGTGCCAGCAGCTTTCAGGGATGGTACCAAGAGACCCAGTACTTC.

The count of this clone is one. As DNA, the CDR3 is TGTGCCAGTAGTATAATGGGTAGCGGAACCTACGAGCAGTACTTC. This encodes CASSIMGSGTYEQYF. The chain recombines TRBV19 with TRBJ2-7; D is perhaps TRBD2 (6 bases). The CDR3 has 15 residues. Per the germline V gene, CDR1 is LNHDA and CDR2 is SQIVND (reference sequence). Trimming shortened V by 2 bases and J by 2 bases, and 13 bases separated the two germline ends. Full variable domain (missing parts from reference TRBV19 and TRBJ2-7): DGGITQSPKYLFRKEGQNVTLSCEQNLNHDAMYWYRQDPGQGLRLIYYSQIVNDFQKGDIAEGYSVSREKKESFPLTVTSAQKNPTAFYLCASSIMGSGTYEQYFGPGTRLTVT.

The V gene is TRBV11-2, the J gene TRBJ1-5; TRBD1 is a possible D gene (5 bases). The CDR3 length is 14 residues. The germline V gene has CDR1 SGHAT and CDR2 FQNNGV. Trimming took off 6 bases at V and 0 bases at J, with 9 bases between the two ends. Here the CDR3 DNA reads TGTGCCAGCAGGGGGACTGATAGCAATCAGCCCCAGCATTTT. Translated, it gives CASRGTDSNQPQHF.

The rearrangement joins TRBV7-2 to TRBJ2-1, with D possibly matching TRBD2 (6 bases). This CDR3 has 17 amino acids. Trimming pared 1 base from V and 4 bases from J, leaving 17 bases between. Germline V gives CDR1 SGHTA, CDR2 FQGNSA. The CDR3 region is CASSLVVGGSGYNEQFF. CDR3 in DNA: TGTGCCAGCAGCTTAGTTGTTGGGGGTAGCGGATACAATGAGCAGTTCTTC.

The genes are TRBV4-2 and TRBJ2-3; 9 nucleotides match TRBD2. With V trimmed by 1 base and J by 3 bases, 8 bases remained unmatched. This CDR3 is 17 amino acids long. CDR1 LGHNA and CDR2 YNFKEQ come from the germline V gene. The CDR3 DNA sequence: TGTGCCAGCAGCCAAGGGGTTAGCGGGAGTGGTACAGATACGCAGTATTTT. Protein product: CASSQGVSGSGTDTQYF.

The rearrangement links TRBV4-2 to TRBJ1-1, with 7 bases aligning to TRBD1. The CDR3 is made up of 15 amino acids. V shed 4 bases and J 1 base; nucleotides not matched to a gene: 6. From germline, CDR1 is LGHNA and CDR2 YNFKEQ. The CDR3 sequence is CASSPRDRSNTEAFF. In nucleotides, the CDR3 is TGTGCCAGCAGCCCTCGGGACAGATCGAACACTGAAGCTTTCTTT.

This clone was counted a few times. V and J are TRBV2 and TRBJ2-7; TRBD1 aligns across 8 bases. The CDR3 sequence is 14 residues long. CDR1 is SNHLY, CDR2 FYNNEI, per germline. The J segment lost 2 bases and the V segment lost 5 bases, leaving 5 bases of the junction unmatched. CDR3: CASSRDRSTYEQYF. CDR3 in DNA: TGTGCCAGCAGTCGGGACAGGTCGACCTACGAGCAGTACTTC.

V is TRBV7-9 and J is TRBJ1-1, with D perhaps TRBD1 (6 bases). Germline V CDR1 and CDR2: SEHNR, FQNEAQ (reference sequence). V was clipped by 1 base and J by 12 bases, with 21 bases between them. The CDR3 has 15 amino acids. This CDR3 is CASSLEARGKSMSFF. The CDR3 region has the DNA TGTGCCAGCAGCTTAGAAGCCAGGGGAAAGTCAATGTCTTTCTTT.

The chain is built from TRBV7-2 and TRBJ2-5, with 7 bases matching TRBD2. J was trimmed by 4 bases and V by 4 bases; bases with no gene match: 12. The CDR3 spans 16 residues. Germline CDR1 reads SGHTA; CDR2 reads FQGNSA. This chain's CDR3 is CASSSDGGSAGETQYF. CDR3 DNA: TGTGCCAGCAGCTCCGACGGGGGGAGCGCCGGAGAGACCCAGTACTTC.

DNA of the CDR3: TGTGCCAGCAGCGACGGATGGACTAGCGGGACCCAAGAGACCCAGTACTTC. The encoded protein is CASSDGWTSGTQETQYF. This chain uses TRBV9 with TRBJ2-5; 12 positions match TRBD2. This CDR3 is built from 17 residues. V was pared by 3 bases and J by 1 base, with 7 bases of the junction left unmatched. Germline values: CDR1 SGDLS, CDR2 YYNGEE.

This sequence joins TRBV7-8 and TRBJ1-2; D gene uncertain. Germline values: CDR1 SGHVS, CDR2 FQNEAQ. Trimming shortened V by 6 bases and J by 8 bases, and 28 bases separated the two germline ends. The CDR3 has 17 amino acids. For the CDR3, the DNA is TGTGCCAGCAGTTCTCCGCCTCACGCGGGTGAAAGTGAGGGCTACACCTTC. Translation gives CASSSPPHAGESEGYTF.

This clone was seen a handful of times. The V gene is TRBV10-3, the J gene TRBJ1-3, with D perhaps TRBD1 (6 bases). Looked up from germline, CDR1 is ENHRY and CDR2 is SYGVKD. This CDR3 has 16 amino acids. Trimming pared 3 bases from V and 0 bases from J, leaving 12 bases between. The CDR3 sequence: CAISERQGISGNTIYF. DNA of the CDR3: TGTGCCATCAGTGAAAGGCAGGGGATCTCTGGAAACACCATATATTTT.

The chain combines TRBV7-2 with TRBJ1-1; a weak D match, TRBD1 (6 bases). The CDR3 has 15 residues. Trimming shortened V by 6 bases and J by 5 bases, and 19 bases separated the two germline ends. Germline CDR1 reads SGHTA; CDR2 reads FQGNSA. CDR3: CASRSNQGFGTEAFF. Here the CDR3 DNA reads TGTGCCAGCAGGTCAAATCAGGGGTTTGGGACTGAAGCTTTCTTT.

The CDR3 region has the DNA TGTGCCAGTAGTCTAGGACAGGGTCAAATATATGAGCAGTTCTTC. This translates into CASSLGQGQIYEQFF. The chain links TRBV19 to TRBJ2-1, with 8 bases identical to TRBD1. Trimming took 5 bases from V and 8 from J; bases not matched to a gene: 11. There are 15 residues in the CDR3. The V gene's germline CDR1 is LNHDA and CDR2 SQIVND (reference sequence).

V gene TRBV7-9 combines with J gene TRBJ1-1; no firm D call. CDR3 length equals 14 residues. The ends were cut back, 5 bases at V and 3 bases at J, with 13 bases in the middle. CDR1 and CDR2 (germline): SEHNR, FQNEAQ (reference sequence). CDR3 in DNA: TGTGCCAGCAGCCTCCGGTTGGTGGACACTGAAGCTTTCTTT. Amino acids: CASSLRLVDTEAFF.

The V gene is TRBV27, the J gene TRBJ2-1; 8 nucleotides align to TRBD1. Losses at the gene ends were 8 bases for V and 8 bases for J; bases not matched to a gene: 11. This CDR3 is built from 14 residues. In germline, CDR1 is MNHEY, CDR2 SMNVEV (reference sequence). CDR3 coding DNA: TGTGCCAGCCGGGACAGGCTAAATAGGGATGAGCAGTTCTTC. Translating it yields CASRDRLNRDEQFF.

This sequence joins TRBV19 and TRBJ2-1, with 8 bases that match TRBD2. Germline assignment: CDR1 LNHDA and CDR2 SQIVND (reference sequence). V was clipped by 9 bases and J by 5 bases; unmatched bases: 15. This CDR3 is 16 amino acids long. CDR3 region: CASRAPTLAGNNEQFF. The CDR3 nucleotides read TGTGCCAGCAGGGCCCCGACCCTAGCGGGCAACAATGAGCAGTTCTTC. The entire variable domain, with the rest obtained from reference TRBV19 and TRBJ2-1, is as follows: DGGITQSPKYLFRKEGQNVTLSCEQNLNHDAMYWYRQDPGQGLRLIYYSQIVNDFQKGDIAEGYSVSREKKESFPLTVTSAQKNPTAFYLCASRAPTLAGNNEQFFGPGTRLTVL.

The chain carries TRBV7-9 and TRBJ1-1; D ambiguous. There are 14 residues in the CDR3. Trimming removed 5 bases from V and 5 bases from J, with 15 bases in between. Germline assignment: CDR1 SEHNR and CDR2 FQNEAQ (reference sequence). For the CDR3, the DNA is TGTGCCAGCAGCAACCAACCGGGGTTAACTGAAGCTTTCTTT. Amino acids: CASSNQPGLTEAFF.

CDR3 protein: CASSVVPGYNEQFF. The CDR3 nucleotides read TGTGCCAGCAGCGTAGTTCCAGGATACAATGAGCAGTTCTTC. The gene calls are TRBV9 and TRBJ2-1, with D uncertain. The CDR3 sequence is 14 residues long. Trimming shortened V by 0 bases and J by 4 bases, and 8 bases separated the two germline ends. Germline V gene sequence: CDR1 SGDLS, CDR2 YYNGEE.

This chain connects TRBV5-1 to TRBJ2-7; D not resolved. Trimming took 0 bases from V and 4 from J, leaving 5 bases between them. Germline V gives CDR1 SGHRS, CDR2 YFSETQ. The CDR3 is 12 residues long. CDR3 protein: CASSLDFYEQYF. The CDR3 DNA reads TGCGCCAGCAGCTTGGACTTTTACGAGCAGTACTTC.